A single sample gave rise to the 3 T cell receptor beta chains below, sequenced in a study of blood T cell repertoires in COVID-19. Here immunoSEQ multiplex PCR was the method, and the copy in TCRdb shows in-frame clones only, minus some. The sample has 200,000 or so clones; around 86% are singletons. What was sequenced was peripheral blood. Source of these receptors: a man between 60 and 75 years old who had recovered from COVID-19.

The chain couples TRBV18 to TRBJ2-7, with 7 bases lining up with TRBD1. The CDR3 totals 13 residues. Germline-derived CDR1 and CDR2 are KGHSH and LQKENI. Germline trimming cut 3 bases from V and 6 bases from J; bases unmatched to any gene: 5. The CDR3, as DNA: TGTGCCAGCTCACCGGGACAGAGTCTCGAGCAGTACTTC. This codes for CASSPGQSLEQYF.

This chain uses TRBV9 with TRBJ2-3, with TRBD2 matching 13 bases. The ends lost 0 bases at V and 6 bases at J; junction bases unmatched: 10. There are 18 residues in the CDR3. Per germline, CDR1 SGDLS and CDR2 YYNGEE. CDR3 DNA sequence: TGTGCCAGCAGCGTAGCTAATCCCGGACTAGCGGGAGCGGATACGCAGTATTTT. It specifies CASSVANPGLAGADTQYF.

This clone occurred once. This chain connects TRBV5-3 to TRBJ2-1, with 7 bases matching TRBD2. TRBV5-3 carries the ORF label, with uncertain function. This CDR3 is built from 15 residues. V lost 4 bases and J lost 7; bases outside the gene matches: 11. The chain's CDR3 is CARSPLRREWNEQFF. CDR3 nucleotide sequence: TGTGCCAGAAGCCCCCTAAGGCGGGAGTGGAATGAGCAGTTCTTC.